This T cell receptor (beta chain) was sequenced in a study of T cell repertoires in cytomegalovirus infection. Study-level information: Public TCR beta signatures marked donors with CMV infection and the matching HLA.

In regard to this clonotype: What it binds is unknown.

MiXCR was run by TCRdb on the reads, yielding one entry per CDR3 protein. The table lists about 110,000 distinct CDR3 sequences, around 30% of them singletons, with roughly 77% in the top ten. General study findings and limits: There were HLA-C-restricted CMV-specific TCR beta clonotypes dominating the ex vivo response.

This CDR3 is 13 amino acids long. Trimming shortened V by 5 bases and J by 6 bases, and 13 bases separated the two germline ends. Germline CDR1 reads SNHLY; CDR2 reads FYNNEI. The TCR originated in a human donor in good health (CMV status not recorded). Some clones in this sample may be carry-over from other donors' samples. The sample was CD8+ T cells from cultured PBMCs, taken from culture after CMV antigen stimulation. V is TRBV2 and J is TRBJ1-1, with D tentatively TRBD1 (5 bases). The CDR3 sequence is CASSREGRAEAFF. Written as DNA, the CDR3 is TGTGCCAGCAGTAGAGAGGGGAGAGCTGAAGCTTTCTTT. The full variable domain, with the rest looked up from reference TRBV2 and TRBJ1-1, is EPEVTQTPSHQVTQMGQEVILRCVPISNHLYFYWYRQILGQKVEFLVSFYNNEISEKSEIFDDQFSVERPDGSNFTLKIRSTKLEDSAMYFCASSREGRAEAFFGQGTRLTVV.